The clone carrying this TCR beta chain occurred a few times. TCRdb reanalysed the RT-PCR reads using MiXCR and keeps one entry per CDR3 protein. The data hold about 960,000 distinct CDR3 sequences, with around 17% observed a single time. The CDR3 spans 15 residues. The ends lost 7 bases at V and 2 bases at J; junction bases unmatched: 7. Germline V lookup: CDR1 SGHTA, CDR2 FQGNSA. The sample is drawn from a study of patients and donors after allogeneic stem cell transplantation. The sequenced sample consisted of blood, either unsorted or a sorted T cell fraction (not recorded which). This TCR was recovered from a human donor who was either an allogeneic HSCT recipient or a stem cell or donor lymphocyte infusion donor (not recorded which). It is not recorded whose cells these are; they may come from a transplant donor. The V and J genes are TRBV7-2 and TRBJ2-1; 8 nucleotides align to TRBD1. The CDR3 protein is CASKTDRGTYNEQFF. CDR3 DNA sequence: TGTGCCAGCAAAACTGACAGGGGAACCTACAATGAGCAGTTCTTC.